This T cell receptor (beta chain) was sequenced during a study of blood T cell repertoires in COVID-19. J lost 1 base, V lost 5 bases, and 3 bases had no gene match. CDR1 and CDR2 from the germline V gene are LGHDT and YNNKEL (reference sequence). The CDR3 length is 16 residues. Per the original data handling: Estimation of nucleated cell counts relied on the amplification of reference gene primers. Libraries were prepared by immunoSEQ multiplex PCR; TCRdb keeps only in-frame clonotypes and omits some of them. V and J calls and clone size follow that table, whereas D and trimming were derived from the DNA. The table has about 520,000 clones, 70% to 90% seen once; the top ten hold roughly 3.2%.

Specimen: peripheral blood. This rearrangement joins TRBV3-1 (or the pseudogene TRBV3-2) to TRBJ2-1, with 12 bases matching TRBD2. This receptor was taken from a human donor in a cohort sampled during active COVID-19. This CDR3 reads CASSFLAGGSYNEQFF. The CDR3 bases are TGTGCCAGCAGCTTCCTAGCGGGAGGGTCCTACAATGAGCAGTTCTTC.